This T cell receptor (beta chain) originates from a study of control samples from healthy donors and cancer patients. Trimming took 0 bases from V and 0 from J, leaving 4 bases between them. This CDR3 has 13 residues. The germline V gene has CDR1 SGHRS and CDR2 YFSETQ. The protocol was immunoSEQ multiplex PCR, while the TCRdb copy is restricted to in-frame clones and leaves out a portion. The repertoire holds roughly 30,000 clones, around nine tenths seen once, with approximately 1.5% in the top ten. Material: PBMCs. The clonotype comes from a woman between 40 and 55 years old with lung cancer. The rearrangement links TRBV5-1 to TRBJ2-7, with D unclear. The CDR3 nucleotides read TGCGCCAGCAGCTTGGCCCCCTCCTACGAGCAGTACTTC. As protein: CASSLAPSYEQYF.